Each of the 31 T cell receptor beta chains below was sequenced from the same sample in a study of cytomegalovirus exposure and HLA in healthy donors. The PCR was carried out with 60 Vbeta primers and 13 Jbeta primers. This table comes from immunoSEQ multiplex PCR, and its TCRdb copy is limited to in-frame clones, with some not included. The sample holds under 300,000 clones, 80% to 85% seen once. Sequenced sample: PBMCs. These receptor sequences come from a woman aged 60 to 75 in good health and CMV-seropositive.

The chain is built from TRBV2 and TRBJ2-3; unclear D gene. Germline CDR1 SNHLY, CDR2 FYNNEI. The V and J ends lost 4 bases and 0 bases respectively, with 5 bases between them. The CDR3 covers 13 residues. This CDR3 is CASSATSTDTQYF. The CDR3, as DNA: TGTGCCAGCAGTGCTACTAGCACAGATACGCAGTATTTT.

The rearrangement links TRBV5-1 to TRBJ2-1, with TRBD2 identical over 8 bases. This CDR3 region has 12 residues. In germline, CDR1 is SGHRS, CDR2 YFSETQ. Unmatched junction bases numbered 1, after V lost 1 base and J lost 10 bases. CDR3 region: CASSLLAGEQFF. DNA of the CDR3: TGCGCCAGCAGCTTGTTAGCGGGAGAGCAGTTCTTC.

The chain couples TRBV4-2 to TRBJ2-3; possible D gene TRBD2, 5 bases. The CDR3 is 15 residues long. Trimming pared 4 bases from V and 6 bases from J, leaving 17 bases between. Germline V gene lookup returns CDR1 LGHNA and CDR2 YNFKEQ. This CDR3 is CASSPWEPSGDTQYF. The CDR3 DNA reads TGTGCCAGCAGCCCATGGGAGCCCTCGGGGGATACGCAGTATTTT.

J is TRBJ2-5 and V is TRBV7-9; 10 bases match TRBD1. CDR3 length: 15 amino acids. Germline CDR1 SEHNR, CDR2 FQNEAQ (reference sequence). J gave up 0 bases and V 3 bases, and 1 base lay outside the gene matches. CDR3 DNA sequence: TGTGCCAGCAGCTTGGGACAGGGGAACCAAGAGACCCAGTACTTC. Its translation: CASSLGQGNQETQYF.

This rearrangement joins TRBV5-6 to TRBJ2-7; TRBD2 matches 8 bases. Trimming at V came to 0 bases and at J to 4 bases, leaving 3 bases not matched to a gene. Germline assignment: CDR1 SGHDT and CDR2 YYEEEE. The CDR3 length is 14 residues. The CDR3 sequence is CASSLEAGAYEQYF. CDR3 in DNA: TGTGCCAGCAGCTTGGAAGCGGGAGCGTACGAGCAGTACTTC.

This clone was detected only a few times. The rearrangement uses TRBV9 and TRBJ1-1; the D gene is possibly TRBD1 (5 bases). Germline values: CDR1 SGDLS, CDR2 YYNGEE. The CDR3 covers 14 residues. Trimming removed 3 bases from V and 5 bases from J, with 14 bases in between. Written as DNA, the CDR3 is TGTGCCAGCAGCGCCTCAGGGTTGGAGACTGAAGCTTTCTTT. Its protein product is CASSASGLETEAFF.

The CDR3 DNA reads as TGTGCCAGCAGTGAAGTGGTGGGGGGGGTGGAGACCCAGTACTTC. It is translated as CASSEVVGGVETQYF. J is TRBJ2-5 and V is TRBV25-1; 7 nucleotides match TRBD2. Germline values: CDR1 MGHDK, CDR2 SYGVNS. V lost 2 bases, J lost 5 bases, and 8 bases stayed unmatched. CDR3 length: 15 amino acids. The variable domain in full, with the rest retrieved from reference TRBV25-1 and TRBJ2-5, is EADIYQTPRYLVIGTGKKITLECSQTMGHDKMYWYQQDPGMELHLIHYSYGVNSTEKGDLSSESTVSRIRTEHFPLTLESARPSHTSQYLCASSEVVGGVETQYFGPGTRLLVL.

The chain joins TRBV25-1 to TRBJ1-2; 8 positions match TRBD1. The CDR3 extends over 14 amino acids. V gave up 8 bases and J gave up 6 bases; unmatched junction bases: 11. Germline CDR1 and CDR2: MGHDK and SYGVNS. Here the CDR3 DNA reads TGTGCCAGCTCTCCCCTCGACAGGGGTAATGGCTACACCTTC. It is translated as CASSPLDRGNGYTF.

The V and J genes are TRBV7-9 and TRBJ2-4; D is possibly TRBD1 (8 bases). V lost 4 bases to trimming and J lost 7 bases, with 20 bases between them. This CDR3 has 16 residues. In germline, CDR1 is SEHNR, CDR2 FQNEAQ (reference sequence). CDR3 in amino acids: CASSSPRTGRVNIQYF. CDR3 coding DNA: TGTGCCAGCAGCTCCCCACGGACAGGGAGGGTGAACATTCAGTACTTC.

The chain couples TRBV2 to TRBJ1-1, with a tentative D call TRBD1 (6 bases). V was clipped by 8 bases and J by 0 bases, with 10 bases between them. The CDR3 covers 13 residues. Germline V gene lookup returns CDR1 SNHLY and CDR2 FYNNEI. The CDR3: CASQDRLNTEAFF. CDR3 coding DNA: TGTGCCAGCCAGGACAGACTGAACACTGAAGCTTTCTTT.

This clone showed up just a few times. This chain's CDR3 is CASSSTSGSLTDEQFF. CDR3 DNA sequence: TGTGCCAGCAGCTCCACTAGCGGGAGCTTAACCGATGAGCAGTTCTTC. V usage is TRBV11-3 and J usage is TRBJ2-1, with 11 bases lining up with TRBD2. The CDR3 length is 16 residues. Per germline, CDR1 SGHNT and CDR2 YENEEA. Germline trimming cut 4 bases from V and 8 bases from J; bases unmatched to any gene: 10. The variable domain in full, with the rest retrieved from reference TRBV11-3 and TRBJ2-1, is EAGVVQSPRYKIIEKKQPVAFWCNPISGHNTLYWYLQNLGQGPELLIRYENEEAVDDSQLPKDRFSAERLKGVDSTLKIQPAELGDSAVYLCASSSTSGSLTDEQFFGPGTRLTVL.

This chain links TRBV2 with TRBJ2-1; no firm D call. CDR3 length: 11 amino acids. Germline-derived CDR1 and CDR2 are SNHLY and FYNNEI. Trimming cost V 5 bases and J 13 bases, with 12 bases left between them. The CDR3 here is CASSRISGQFF. Written as DNA, the CDR3 is TGTGCCAGCAGTAGAATATCGGGTCAGTTCTTC.

This clone appeared once. The sample has other DNA sequences that encode this CDR3 too. This rearrangement joins TRBV6-1 to TRBJ1-1; D may be TRBD1 (5 bases). The germline V gene encodes CDR1 MNHNS and CDR2 SASEGT. Trimming took 5 bases from V and 0 from J, leaving 7 bases between them. This CDR3 spans 13 amino acids. CDR3 sequence reads: CASSPTVNTEAFF. The CDR3 coding sequence is TGTGCCAGCAGTCCGACAGTGAACACTGAAGCTTTCTTT.

This clone was seen only a few times. The chain couples TRBV19 to TRBJ2-4; the D gene is possibly TRBD2 (5 bases). The CDR3 totals 15 residues. The germline V and J ends were trimmed by 7 bases and 0 bases, with 13 bases remaining between them. Germline CDR1 and CDR2: LNHDA and SQIVND (reference sequence). The CDR3 nucleotides read TGTGCCAGTATTGGGAGAGCCAAAGCCAAAAACATTCAGTACTTC. Translated, it gives CASIGRAKAKNIQYF.

This clone occurred once. The chain couples TRBV19 to TRBJ2-2; D is undetermined. V was trimmed by 5 bases and J by 1 base, leaving 8 bases between them. CDR3 length equals 14 residues. Germline-derived CDR1 and CDR2 are LNHDA and SQIVND (reference sequence). The CDR3 nucleotides read TGTGCCAGTAGTTCACAGCTGAACACCGGGGAGCTGTTTTTT. Its translation is CASSSQLNTGELFF. The entire variable domain, with the rest obtained from reference TRBV19 and TRBJ2-2, is as follows: DGGITQSPKYLFRKEGQNVTLSCEQNLNHDAMYWYRQDPGQGLRLIYYSQIVNDFQKGDIAEGYSVSREKKESFPLTVTSAQKNPTAFYLCASSSQLNTGELFFGEGSRLTVL.

V usage is TRBV29-1 and J usage is TRBJ2-1; D is perhaps TRBD2 (6 bases). The germline V gene encodes CDR1 SQVTM and CDR2 ANQGSEA. With 6 bases removed from V and 4 bases from J, the gap between germline ends came to 16 bases. The CDR3 is 14 residues long. The CDR3 region is CSVPTSGFYNEQFF. The CDR3 DNA follows: TGCAGCGTCCCGACTAGTGGGTTTTACAATGAGCAGTTCTTC.

This clone was picked up a small number of times. The chain carries TRBV5-1 and TRBJ2-1, with TRBD2 matching 7 bases. CDR1 and CDR2 (germline): SGHRS, YFSETQ. The junction had 10 bases not matched to a gene; V was cut back by 2 bases and J by 8 bases. This CDR3 has 15 amino acids. The CDR3: CASSFNFGGRDEQFF. The CDR3 nucleotides read TGCGCCAGCAGCTTCAATTTTGGCGGGAGAGATGAGCAGTTCTTC.

The rearrangement uses TRBV6-5 and TRBJ2-7; a weak D match, TRBD1 (5 bases). Trimming left V 8 bases short and J 3 bases short, with 14 bases between. CDR1 is MNHEY and CDR2 is SVGAGI in the germline V gene. This CDR3 contains 13 residues. The CDR3 coding sequence is TGTGCCAGCGGATTCGACAGAAACTACGAGCAGTACTTC. Translating gives CASGFDRNYEQYF.

The chain combines TRBV28 with TRBJ1-1, with no clear D. The germline gives CDR1 MDHEN, CDR2 SYDVKM. The CDR3 contains 13 residues. Between the trimmed V and J ends, which lost 3 bases and 8 bases, there was a span of 13 bases. CDR3 sequence (DNA): TGTGCCAGCAGTTTGAACGTGGGGAGGGAAGCTTTCTTT. It translates to CASSLNVGREAFF.

V gene TRBV7-2 combines with J gene TRBJ2-7; a weak D match, TRBD1 (5 bases). Germline V gene lookup returns CDR1 SGHTA and CDR2 FQGNSA. The CDR3 spans 11 residues. V lost 5 bases and J 6 bases, leaving 8 bases between the germline ends. The chain's CDR3 is CASSARVEQYF. The CDR3 nucleotides are TGTGCCAGCAGCGCCAGGGTCGAGCAGTACTTC.

This clone appeared a single time. The rearrangement links TRBV7-9 to TRBJ2-7, with 8 bases matching TRBD2. With 5 bases clipped from V and 2 bases from J, the junction kept 8 bases outside the gene matches. Germline lookup yields CDR1 SEHNR and CDR2 FQNEAQ (reference sequence). The CDR3 has 15 residues. The CDR3 DNA follows: TGTGCCAGCAGCACCCGACGGCGGGGGGCCTACGAGCAGTACTTC. It is translated as CASSTRRRGAYEQYF.

This clone was counted once. The chain recombines TRBV4-1 with TRBJ2-5, with 13 bases lining up with TRBD2. CDR1 is MGHRA, CDR2 YSYEKL, per germline. J gave up 2 bases and V 1 base, and 10 bases lay outside the gene matches. The length of the CDR3 is 19 residues. The CDR3 bases are TGCGCCAGCAGCCAAGCCCTTGTTACTAGCGGGAGGGGTCAAGAGACCCAGTACTTC. Protein: CASSQALVTSGRGQETQYF.

The gene calls are TRBV6-4 and TRBJ1-2; 7 bases are shared with TRBD1. Germline V gene data show CDR1 as MRHNA and CDR2 as SNTAGT. This CDR3 has 13 residues. Germline trimming cut 6 bases from V and 8 bases from J; bases unmatched to any gene: 9. CDR3 in amino acids: CASSRQGGEGYTF. CDR3 coding DNA: TGTGCCAGCAGCCGACAGGGAGGAGAAGGCTACACCTTC.

V gene TRBV5-6 combines with J gene TRBJ1-2; D not resolved. V was trimmed by 0 bases and J by 0 bases, leaving 6 bases between them. CDR3 size: 14 residues. The germline V gene encodes CDR1 SGHDT and CDR2 YYEEEE. The CDR3 DNA is TGTGCCAGCAGCTTGGGCAACACTAACTATGGCTACACCTTC. This translates into CASSLGNTNYGYTF.

The chain has TRBV4-1 and TRBJ2-3, with TRBD1 identical over 9 bases. Trimming cost V 3 bases and J 1 base; bases outside gene matches: 5. The CDR3 extends over 16 amino acids. From germline, CDR1 is MGHRA and CDR2 YSYEKL. CDR3 protein: CASSQGQGVRTDTQYF. CDR3 nucleotides: TGCGCCAGCAGCCAGGGACAGGGAGTTCGCACAGATACGCAGTATTTT.

This chain connects TRBV5-1 to TRBJ2-7; maybe TRBD1 (5 bases). CDR1 is SGHRS, CDR2 YFSETQ, per germline. The CDR3 consists of 12 residues. V lost 2 bases and J 6 bases, leaving 9 bases between the germline ends. The CDR3 spells CASSFQGSEQYF. In DNA, the CDR3 is TGCGCCAGCAGCTTCCAGGGTTCCGAGCAGTACTTC.

The J gene is TRBJ2-1, the V gene TRBV5-1, with 12 positions matching TRBD2. Germline V gene sequence: CDR1 SGHRS, CDR2 YFSETQ. The V gene end was trimmed by 4 bases and the J gene end by 8 bases; junction bases not matched to a gene: 16. The CDR3 has 18 residues. Written as DNA, the CDR3 is TGCGCCAGCAGCAAAAGGACTAGCGGGACCGTATTCGCGGATGAGCAGTTCTTC. Encoded protein: CASSKRTSGTVFADEQFF.

This clone was seen a handful of times. The chain is built from TRBV6-6 and TRBJ2-7; 11 bases agree with TRBD2. This CDR3 is 16 amino acids long. CDR1 is MNHNY and CDR2 is SVGAGI in the germline V gene (reference sequence). The J segment lost 0 bases and the V segment lost 7 bases, leaving 8 bases of the junction unmatched. CDR3 region: CASTYLAGGSSYEQYF. The CDR3 DNA is TGTGCCAGCACCTATTTAGCGGGAGGGTCCTCCTACGAGCAGTACTTC.

Only one count was recorded for this clone. The rearrangement joins TRBV7-8 to TRBJ1-3; possible D gene TRBD1, 5 bases. CDR1 SGHVS and CDR2 FQNEAQ come from the germline V gene. The CDR3 spans 16 residues. The V end lost 5 bases, the J end lost 0 bases, and 14 bases lay between the germline ends. This chain's CDR3 is CASSLTGVGSGNTIYF. The CDR3 DNA sequence: TGTGCCAGCAGCCTTACAGGCGTAGGCTCTGGAAACACCATATATTTT. Looking up the rest from reference TRBV7-8 and TRBJ1-3 gives the full variable domain: GAGVSQSPRYKVAKRGQDVALRCDPISGHVSLFWYQQALGQGPEFLTYFQNEAQLDKSGLPSDRFFAERPEGSVSTLKIQRTQQEDSAVYLCASSLTGVGSGNTIYFGEGSWLTVV.

V gene TRBV30 combines with J gene TRBJ1-1; 7 positions match TRBD1. There are 13 residues in the CDR3. Trimming removed 2 bases from V and 4 bases from J; junction bases left unmatched: 4. Germline V CDR1 and CDR2: GTSNPN, SVGIG (reference sequence). CDR3 protein: CAWSQGGVTEAFF. CDR3 in DNA: TGTGCCTGGAGTCAAGGGGGCGTCACTGAAGCTTTCTTT. The variable domain in full, with the rest retrieved from reference TRBV30 and TRBJ1-1, is SQTIHQWPATLVQPVGSPLSLECTVEGTSNPNLYWYRQAAGRGLQLLFYSVGIGQISSEVPQNLSASRPQDRQFILSSKKLLLSDSGFYLCAWSQGGVTEAFFGQGTRLTVV.

The chain couples TRBV6-1 to TRBJ2-7, with 7 bases fitting TRBD2. The length of the CDR3 is 15 residues. CDR1 MNHNS and CDR2 SASEGT come from the germline V gene. V trimming: 6 bases; J trimming: 0 bases; junction bases outside the gene matches: 8. CDR3 DNA sequence: TGTGCCAGCAGCGCCGGGAGGTCTAGCTCCTACGAGCAGTACTTC. This sequence encodes CASSAGRSSSYEQYF.